The entry below describes one T cell receptor (beta chain). Assay used: immunoSEQ multiplex PCR; TCRdb lists only in-frame clones, some missing. This sample has 160,000 or so clones, with more than 90% found just once. The source of the sample is a study of blood T cell repertoires in COVID-19. The CDR3 totals 14 residues. Germline-derived CDR1 and CDR2 are MNHEY and SVGAGI. Trimming removed 2 bases at V and 6 bases at J, with 8 bases between. Specimen: peripheral blood. The rearrangement links TRBV6-5 to TRBJ1-6; no reliable D call. The receptor was isolated from a man aged 55 to 70 with active or convalescent COVID-19. The CDR3 here is CASSYEGVNSPLHF. As DNA, the CDR3 is TGTGCCAGCAGTTACGAGGGAGTTAATTCACCCCTCCACTTT.